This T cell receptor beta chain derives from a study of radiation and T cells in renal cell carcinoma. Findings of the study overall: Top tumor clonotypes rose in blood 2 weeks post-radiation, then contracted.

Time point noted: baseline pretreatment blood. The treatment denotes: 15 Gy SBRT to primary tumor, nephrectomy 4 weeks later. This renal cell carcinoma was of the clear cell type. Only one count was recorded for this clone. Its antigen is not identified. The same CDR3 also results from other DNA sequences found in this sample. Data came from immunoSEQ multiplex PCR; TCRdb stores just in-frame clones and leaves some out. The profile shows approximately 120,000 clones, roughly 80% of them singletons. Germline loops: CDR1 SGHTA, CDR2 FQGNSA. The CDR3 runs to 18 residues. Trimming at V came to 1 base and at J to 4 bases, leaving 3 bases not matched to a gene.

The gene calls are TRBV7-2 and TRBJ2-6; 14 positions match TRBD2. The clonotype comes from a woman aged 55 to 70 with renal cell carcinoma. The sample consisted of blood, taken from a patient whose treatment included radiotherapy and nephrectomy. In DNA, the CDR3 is TGTGCCAGCAGCTTAGGACTAGCGGGAGGGGCAGGGGCCAACGTCCTGACTTTC. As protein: CASSLGLAGGAGANVLTF.